The present T cell receptor (beta chain) was sequenced within a study of blood T cell repertoires in COVID-19. Study in general: The samples span acute and convalescent COVID-19 from the United States, Italy and Spain. PBMCs, B-cell-depleted T cells, or T cells were the source of the cDNA or gDNA that made up the material.

Recruits, aged about 18 to 95 years, lived in 25 or so US areas. Cohort 3 donors were reported recovered after two negative PCRs, clearance, or symptom resolution. This clone was counted once. The junction departs from the called germline gene at one end, perhaps through a read error. The germline V gene encodes CDR1 LNHDA and CDR2 SQIVND (reference sequence). This CDR3 comprises 13 residues. The table came from immunoSEQ multiplex PCR; TCRdb's copy has only in-frame clones and leaves some out. There are about 220,000 clones in the sample; 82% occur only once, and 3% to 4% lies in the top ten. Sequences were obtained from PBMCs or T cells enriched from blood (not recorded which). This clonotype originated in a woman aged 55-75 years who had recovered from COVID-19. The chain joins TRBV19 to TRBJ2-5, with D tentatively TRBD1 (6 bases). The CDR3 DNA follows: TGTGCCACTACCGACAGGCCTCAAGGGACCCAGTACTTC. Protein sequence: CATTDRPQGTQYF.